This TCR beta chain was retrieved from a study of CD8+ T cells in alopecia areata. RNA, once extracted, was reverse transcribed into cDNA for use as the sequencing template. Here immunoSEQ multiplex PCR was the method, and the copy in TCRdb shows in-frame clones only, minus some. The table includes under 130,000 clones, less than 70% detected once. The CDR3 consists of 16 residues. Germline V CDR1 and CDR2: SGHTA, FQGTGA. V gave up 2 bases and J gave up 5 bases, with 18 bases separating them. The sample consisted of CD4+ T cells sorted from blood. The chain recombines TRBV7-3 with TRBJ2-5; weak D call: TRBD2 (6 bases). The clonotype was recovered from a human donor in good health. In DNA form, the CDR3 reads TGTGCCAGCAGCTTAGAGCTAGCCCGTGGGAGGGAGACCCAGTACTTC. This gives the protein CASSLELARGRETQYF.